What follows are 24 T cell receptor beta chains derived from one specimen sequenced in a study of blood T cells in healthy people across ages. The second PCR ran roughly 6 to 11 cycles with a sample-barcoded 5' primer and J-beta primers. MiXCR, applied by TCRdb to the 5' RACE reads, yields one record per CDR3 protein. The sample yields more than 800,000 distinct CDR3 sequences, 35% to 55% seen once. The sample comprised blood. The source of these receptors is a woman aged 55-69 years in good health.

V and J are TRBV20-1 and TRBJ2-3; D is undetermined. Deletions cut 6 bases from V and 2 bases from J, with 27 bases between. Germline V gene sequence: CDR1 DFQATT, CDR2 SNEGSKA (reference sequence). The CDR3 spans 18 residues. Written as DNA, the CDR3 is TGCAGTGCCCGGGCCGTGCTAGAATACGAATCCAACACAGATACGCAGTATTTT. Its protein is CSARAVLEYESNTDTQYF.

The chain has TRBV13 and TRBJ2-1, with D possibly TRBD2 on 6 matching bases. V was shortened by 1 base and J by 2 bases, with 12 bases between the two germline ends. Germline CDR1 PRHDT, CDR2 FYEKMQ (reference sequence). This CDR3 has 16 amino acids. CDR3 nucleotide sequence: TGTGCCAGCAGCTTAGTGGCTAGCGCTGCCTACAATGAGCAGTTCTTC. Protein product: CASSLVASAAYNEQFF.

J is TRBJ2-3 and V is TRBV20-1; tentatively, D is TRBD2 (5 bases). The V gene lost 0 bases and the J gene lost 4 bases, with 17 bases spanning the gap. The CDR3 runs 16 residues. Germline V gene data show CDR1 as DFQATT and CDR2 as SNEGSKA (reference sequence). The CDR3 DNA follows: TGCAGTGCTAGAGATCGGGAAGGGAGCGGCCCAGATACGCAGTATTTT. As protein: CSARDREGSGPDTQYF.

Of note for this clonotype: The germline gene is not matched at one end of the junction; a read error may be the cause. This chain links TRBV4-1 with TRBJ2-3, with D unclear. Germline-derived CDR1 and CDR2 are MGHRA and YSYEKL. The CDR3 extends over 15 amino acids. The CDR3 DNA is TGTGCCAGCAGCCAAGGCACGGGCATCACAGATACGCAGTATTTT. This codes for CASSQGTGITDTQYF.

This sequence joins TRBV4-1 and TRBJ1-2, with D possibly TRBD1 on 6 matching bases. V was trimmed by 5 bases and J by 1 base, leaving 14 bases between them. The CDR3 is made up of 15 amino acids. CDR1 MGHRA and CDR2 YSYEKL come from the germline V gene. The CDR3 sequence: CASSKARDNNYGYTF. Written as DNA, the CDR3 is TGCGCCAGCAGCAAAGCCCGGGACAATAACTATGGCTACACCTTC.

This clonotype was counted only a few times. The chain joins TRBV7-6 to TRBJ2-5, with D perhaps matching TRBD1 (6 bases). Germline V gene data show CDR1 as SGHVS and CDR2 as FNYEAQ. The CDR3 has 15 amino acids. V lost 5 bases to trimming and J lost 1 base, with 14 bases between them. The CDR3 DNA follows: TGTGCCAGCAGCCGGCACGGGACAACCCAAGAGACCCAGTACTTC. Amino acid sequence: CASSRHGTTQETQYF.

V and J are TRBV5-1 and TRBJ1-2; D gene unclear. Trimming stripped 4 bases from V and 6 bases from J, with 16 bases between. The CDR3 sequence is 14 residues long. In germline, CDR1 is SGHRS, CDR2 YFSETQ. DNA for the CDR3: TGCGCCAGCAGCCTAGAAACTGGCCGGGATGGCTACACCTTC. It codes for CASSLETGRDGYTF.

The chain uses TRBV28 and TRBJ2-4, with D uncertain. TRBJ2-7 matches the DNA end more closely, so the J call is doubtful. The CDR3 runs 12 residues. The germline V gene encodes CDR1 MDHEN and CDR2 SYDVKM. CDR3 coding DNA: TGTGCCAGCAAGAGTGGCCCATCCGAGCAGTACTTC. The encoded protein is CASKSGPSEQYF.

The CDR3 nucleotides read TGTGCCAGCACGGATGCAGGGTACGAGCAGTACTTC. Protein product: CASTDAGYEQYF. The chain combines TRBV28 with TRBJ2-7, with TRBD1 as a possible D gene (5 bases). The germline V gene encodes CDR1 MDHEN and CDR2 SYDVKM. This CDR3 region has 12 residues. V lost 7 bases to trimming and J lost 4 bases, with 11 bases between them. Variable domain in full (rest from reference TRBV28 and TRBJ2-7): DVKVTQSSRYLVKRTGEKVFLECVQDMDHENMFWYRQDPGLGLRLIYFSYDVKMKEKGDIPEGYSVSREKKERFSLILESASTNQTSMYLCASTDAGYEQYFGPGTRLTVT.

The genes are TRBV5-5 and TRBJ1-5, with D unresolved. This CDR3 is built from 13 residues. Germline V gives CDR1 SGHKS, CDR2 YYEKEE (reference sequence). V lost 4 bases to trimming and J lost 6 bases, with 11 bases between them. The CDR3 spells CASSPLAGQPQHF. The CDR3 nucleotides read TGTGCCAGCAGCCCCCTCGCTGGTCAGCCCCAGCATTTT.

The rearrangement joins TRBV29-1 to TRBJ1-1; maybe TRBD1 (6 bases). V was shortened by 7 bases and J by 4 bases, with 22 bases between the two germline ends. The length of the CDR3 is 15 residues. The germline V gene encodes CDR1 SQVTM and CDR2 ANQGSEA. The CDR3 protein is CSATGGGALGTEAFF. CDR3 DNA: TGCAGCGCCACTGGCGGGGGGGCGCTCGGCACTGAAGCTTTCTTT. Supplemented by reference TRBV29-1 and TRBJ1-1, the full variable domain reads SAVISQKPSRDICQRGTSLTIQCQVDSQVTMMFWYRQQPGQSLTLIATANQGSEATYESGFVIDKFPISRPNLTFSTLTVSNMSPEDSSIYLCSATGGGALGTEAFFGQGTRLTVV.

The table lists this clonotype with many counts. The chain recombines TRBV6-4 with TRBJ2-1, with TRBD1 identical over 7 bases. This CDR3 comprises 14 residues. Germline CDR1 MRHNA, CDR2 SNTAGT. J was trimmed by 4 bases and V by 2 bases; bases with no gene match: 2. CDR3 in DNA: TGTGCCAGCAGTGACCGGGGACAGTACAATGAGCAGTTCTTC. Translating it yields CASSDRGQYNEQFF.

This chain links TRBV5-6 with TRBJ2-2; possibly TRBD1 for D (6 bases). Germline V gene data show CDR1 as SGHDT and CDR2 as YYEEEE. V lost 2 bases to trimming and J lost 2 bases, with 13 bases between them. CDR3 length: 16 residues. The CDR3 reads CASSLRGRPNTGELFF. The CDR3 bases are TGTGCCAGCAGCTTAAGGGGGAGACCAAACACCGGGGAGCTGTTTTTT.

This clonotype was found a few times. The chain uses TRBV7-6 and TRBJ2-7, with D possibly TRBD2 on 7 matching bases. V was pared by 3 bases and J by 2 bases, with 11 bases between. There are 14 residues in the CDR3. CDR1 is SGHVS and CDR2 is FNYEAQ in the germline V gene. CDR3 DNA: TGTGCCAGCAGCTTGGACAGCGGGACCTACGAGCAGTACTTC. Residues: CASSLDSGTYEQYF.

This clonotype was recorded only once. The CDR3 loop reads CASSQVTSGSHNEQFF. DNA of the CDR3: TGTGCCAGCAGCCAAGTGACTAGCGGGAGCCACAATGAGCAGTTCTTC. The rearrangement joins TRBV4-2 to TRBJ2-1, with TRBD2 matching 12 bases. Germline values: CDR1 LGHNA, CDR2 YNFKEQ. CDR3 length equals 16 residues. Losses at the gene ends were 1 base for V and 5 bases for J; bases not matched to a gene: 3.

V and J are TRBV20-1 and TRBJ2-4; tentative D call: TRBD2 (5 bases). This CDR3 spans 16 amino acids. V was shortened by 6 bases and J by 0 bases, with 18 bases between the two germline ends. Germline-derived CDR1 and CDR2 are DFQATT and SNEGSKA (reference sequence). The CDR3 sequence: CSARTGGPLAKNIQYF. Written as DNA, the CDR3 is TGCAGTGCCAGAACTGGAGGACCACTAGCCAAAAACATTCAGTACTTC.

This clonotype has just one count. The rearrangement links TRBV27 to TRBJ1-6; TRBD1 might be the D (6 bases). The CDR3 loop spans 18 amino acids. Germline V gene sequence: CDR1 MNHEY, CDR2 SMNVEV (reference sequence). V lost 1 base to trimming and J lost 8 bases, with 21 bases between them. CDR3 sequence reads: CASSLWGVRGNVDSPLHF. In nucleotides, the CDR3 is TGTGCCAGCAGTTTATGGGGCGTCAGGGGTAATGTGGATTCACCCCTCCACTTT.

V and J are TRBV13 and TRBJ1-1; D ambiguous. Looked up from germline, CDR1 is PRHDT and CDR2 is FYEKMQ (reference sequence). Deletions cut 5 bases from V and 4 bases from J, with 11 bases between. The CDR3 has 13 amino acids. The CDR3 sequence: CASSRVVGTEAFF. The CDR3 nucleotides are TGTGCCAGCAGCCGTGTCGTGGGCACTGAAGCTTTCTTT. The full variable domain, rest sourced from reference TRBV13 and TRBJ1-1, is AAGVIQSPRHLIKEKRETATLKCYPIPRHDTVYWYQQGPGQDPQFLISFYEKMQSDKGSIPDRFSAQQFSDYHSELNMSSLELGDSALYFCASSRVVGTEAFFGQGTRLTVV.

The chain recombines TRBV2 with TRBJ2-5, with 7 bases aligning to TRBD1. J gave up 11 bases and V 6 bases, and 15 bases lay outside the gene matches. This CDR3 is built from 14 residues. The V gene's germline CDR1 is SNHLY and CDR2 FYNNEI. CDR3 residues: CASREQGMSYVQYF. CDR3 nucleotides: TGTGCCAGCAGGGAACAGGGGATGTCCTACGTGCAGTACTTC.

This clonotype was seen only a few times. The CDR3 nucleotides are TGTGCCAGCAGAACCCTAGCGGGAGGCCTCACAGATACGCAGTATTTT. It specifies CASRTLAGGLTDTQYF. This chain uses TRBV6-1 with TRBJ2-3, with TRBD2 identical over 11 bases. The CDR3 is 16 residues long. Germline V CDR1 and CDR2: MNHNS, SASEGT. V lost 6 bases and J lost 2; bases outside the gene matches: 7.

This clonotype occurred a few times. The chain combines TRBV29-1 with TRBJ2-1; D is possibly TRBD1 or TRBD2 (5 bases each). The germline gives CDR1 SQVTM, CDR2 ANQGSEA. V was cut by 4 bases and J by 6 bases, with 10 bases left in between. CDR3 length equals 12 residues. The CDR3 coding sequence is TGCAGCGTTGCGAGAGGGACCAATGAGCAGTTCTTC. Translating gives CSVARGTNEQFF.

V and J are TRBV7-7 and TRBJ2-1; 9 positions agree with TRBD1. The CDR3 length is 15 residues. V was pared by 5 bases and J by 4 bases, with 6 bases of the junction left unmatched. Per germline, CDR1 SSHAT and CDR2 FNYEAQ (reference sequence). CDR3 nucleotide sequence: TGTGCCAGCAGCACAGGGGGCTCGGCATACAATGAGCAGTTCTTC. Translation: CASSTGGSAYNEQFF.

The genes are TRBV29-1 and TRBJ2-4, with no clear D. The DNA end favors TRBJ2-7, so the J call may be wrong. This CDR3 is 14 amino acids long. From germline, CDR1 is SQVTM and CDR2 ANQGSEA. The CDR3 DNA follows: TGCAGCGTTGCTATTTTACCGAGCTCCTACGAGCAGTACTTC. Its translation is CSVAILPSSYEQYF.

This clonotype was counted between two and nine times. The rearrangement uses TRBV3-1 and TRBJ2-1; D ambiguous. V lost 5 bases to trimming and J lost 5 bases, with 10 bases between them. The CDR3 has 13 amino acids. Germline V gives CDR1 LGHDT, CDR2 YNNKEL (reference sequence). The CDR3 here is CASSYRVDNEQFF. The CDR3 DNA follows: TGTGCCAGCAGCTACCGAGTCGACAATGAGCAGTTCTTC.